These T cell receptor beta chains were read from a single sample in a study of T cell repertoires in cytomegalovirus infection. No antigen has been identified for these receptors. Each CDR3 protein gets one entry after TCRdb re-called the reads with MiXCR. This table holds around 900,000 distinct CDR3 sequences, about 33% found once. Sample: cultured CD8+ T cells from PBMCs, taken from culture after CMV antigen stimulation. The receptors shown here come from a human donor in good health (CMV status not recorded). Some clones in this sample may be carry-over from other donors' samples. CDR3s include the opening cysteine and the closing phenylalanine or tryptophan. A D gene is named only where the DNA matches it firmly. Only part of the rows carry a size: once, few, many, or a class if the clone is expanded.

CDR3 protein: CATRGLEAFF
CDR3 DNA: TGTGCCACCAGGGGACTTGAAGCTTTCTTT
clone size: -
J gene: TRBJ1-1
V gene: TRBV2
D gene: -

CDR3 protein: CASSQETGKWAFF
CDR3 DNA: TGCGCCAGCAGCCAAGAAACCGGCAAATGGGCTTTCTTT
clone size: -
J gene: TRBJ1-1
V gene: TRBV4-1
D gene: -

CDR3 protein: CASSPGFLGYTF
CDR3 DNA: TGTGCCAGCAGTCCAGGGTTTCTAGGCTACACCTTC
clone size: -
J gene: TRBJ1-2
V gene: TRBV6-6
D gene: -

CDR3 protein: CASSFPTSGGGLAKNIQYF
CDR3 DNA: TGTGCCAGCAGCTTTCCGACTAGCGGGGGGGGGCTAGCCAAAAACATTCAGTACTTC
clone size: few
J gene: TRBJ2-4
V gene: TRBV11-2
D gene: TRBD2

CDR3 protein: CASSFSGTTDTEAFF
CDR3 DNA: TGTGCCAGCAGTTTTTCCGGGACAACGGACACTGAAGCTTTCTTT
clone size: few
J gene: TRBJ1-1
V gene: TRBV12-3/TRBV12-4
D gene: -

CDR3 protein: CSVEGKLRETQYF
CDR3 DNA: TGCAGCGTTGAAGGAAAACTCCGTGAAACCCAGTACTTC
clone size: few
J gene: TRBJ2-5
V gene: TRBV29-1
D gene: -

CDR3 protein: CASRRTGDEQFF
CDR3 DNA: TGTGCCAGCAGGCGGACAGGGGATGAGCAGTTCTTC
clone size: -
J gene: TRBJ2-1
V gene: TRBV5-6
D gene: TRBD1

CDR3 protein: CASSLYRGKTGIGTGEQYF
CDR3 DNA: TGTGCCAGCAGCTTATATAGAGGGAAGACTGGAATTGGGACGGGCGAGCAGTACTTC
clone size: -
J gene: TRBJ2-7
V gene: TRBV13
D gene: -

CDR3 protein: CATYFPGQVNTEAFF
CDR3 DNA: TGTGCCACATATTTCCCGGGACAGGTGAACACTGAAGCTTTCTTT
clone size: few
J gene: TRBJ1-1
V gene: TRBV19
D gene: TRBD1

CDR3 protein: CATSRDTPYTDTQYF
CDR3 DNA: TGTGCCACCAGCAGAGATACACCCTACACAGATACGCAGTATTTT
clone size: -
J gene: TRBJ2-3
V gene: TRBV15
D gene: -

CDR3 protein: CASRTHGDRDLNEQFF
CDR3 DNA: TGTGCCAGCAGAACCCATGGGGACAGGGATCTCAATGAGCAGTTCTTC
clone size: many
J gene: TRBJ2-1
V gene: TRBV6-2/TRBV6-3
D gene: TRBD1

CDR3 protein: CASSADRILATNEKLFF
CDR3 DNA: TGTGCCAGCAGTGCAGACAGGATTCTTGCAACTAATGAAAAACTGTTTTTT
clone size: -
J gene: TRBJ1-4
V gene: TRBV12-3/TRBV12-4
D gene: -

CDR3 protein: CASSYVWTEDSTNEKLFF
CDR3 DNA: TGTGCCAGCAGTTACGTTTGGACAGAAGATTCAACTAATGAAAAACTGTTTTTT
clone size: few
J gene: TRBJ1-4
V gene: TRBV6-5
D gene: -

CDR3 protein: CASSYSPGTKLDGYTF
CDR3 DNA: TGTGCCAGCAGTTACTCGCCGGGAACCAAACTGGATGGCTACACCTTC
clone size: -
J gene: TRBJ1-2
V gene: TRBV6-6
D gene: -

CDR3 protein: CASSSRFQGANEKLFF
CDR3 DNA: TGTGCCAGCAGTTCTAGATTCCAGGGGGCCAATGAAAAACTGTTTTTT
clone size: -
J gene: TRBJ1-4
V gene: TRBV27
D gene: TRBD1

CDR3 protein: CASSLSPRVKGDGGEAFF
CDR3 DNA: TGTGCCAGCAGTTTATCTCCTCGGGTTAAGGGGGATGGTGGTGAAGCTTTCTTT
clone size: -
J gene: TRBJ1-1
V gene: TRBV27
D gene: -

CDR3 protein: CASRSPGRVGTEAFF
CDR3 DNA: TGTGCCAGCAGATCCCCGGGCAGGGTGGGCACTGAAGCTTTCTTT
clone size: few
J gene: TRBJ1-1
V gene: TRBV27
D gene: -

CDR3 protein: CASKRGLTNEKLFF
CDR3 DNA: TGTGCCAGCAAAAGGGGGCTTACTAATGAAAAACTGTTTTTT
clone size: -
J gene: TRBJ1-4
V gene: TRBV27
D gene: TRBD1

CDR3 protein: CASSFTGEGEAFF
CDR3 DNA: TGTGCCAGCAGCTTTACAGGGGAAGGTGAAGCTTTCTTT
clone size: -
J gene: TRBJ1-1
V gene: TRBV7-9
D gene: TRBD1

CDR3 protein: CASSSLAGGPVYNEQFF
CDR3 DNA: TGTGCCAGCAGTTCTTTAGCGGGGGGGCCGGTTTACAATGAGCAGTTCTTC
clone size: -
J gene: TRBJ2-1
V gene: TRBV2
D gene: TRBD2

CDR3 protein: CASSPSRDRGSYEQYF
CDR3 DNA: TGTGCCAGCAGCCCCTCTAGGGACAGGGGGTCCTACGAGCAGTACTTC
clone size: few
J gene: TRBJ2-7
V gene: TRBV7-9
D gene: TRBD1

CDR3 protein: CASSLVSSTALYGYTF
CDR3 DNA: TGTGCCAGCAGCTTAGTTTCATCGACGGCCCTCTATGGCTACACCTTC
clone size: -
J gene: TRBJ1-2
V gene: TRBV7-9
D gene: -

CDR3 protein: CASRIQGDANSPLHF
CDR3 DNA: TGTGCCAGCAGAATACAGGGGGATGCTAATTCACCCCTCCACTTT
clone size: many
J gene: TRBJ1-6
V gene: TRBV7-8
D gene: TRBD1

CDR3 protein: CASSQESLRSEQYF
CDR3 DNA: TGCGCCAGCAGCCAAGAATCCCTCCGGAGCGAGCAGTACTTC
clone size: -
J gene: TRBJ2-7
V gene: TRBV4-1
D gene: -

CDR3 protein: CASSLALAGDADTQYF
CDR3 DNA: TGTGCCAGCAGCTTAGCGCTAGCTGGTGACGCAGATACGCAGTATTTT
clone size: many
J gene: TRBJ2-3
V gene: TRBV7-6
D gene: -

CDR3 protein: CASSGMDRGPLWSYNEQFF
CDR3 DNA: TGCGCCAGCAGCGGGATGGATAGGGGACCCCTTTGGTCCTACAATGAGCAGTTCTTC
clone size: -
J gene: TRBJ2-1
V gene: TRBV5-1
D gene: -

CDR3 protein: CASSLAGGPQNIQYF
CDR3 DNA: TGTGCCAGCAGTTTAGCGGGGGGGCCGCAAAACATTCAGTACTTC
clone size: -
J gene: TRBJ2-4
V gene: TRBV28
D gene: TRBD2

CDR3 protein: CASSLLAGALRDTQYF
CDR3 DNA: TGTGCCAGCAGTTTACTAGCGGGGGCCCTCCGAGATACGCAGTATTTT
clone size: few
J gene: TRBJ2-3
V gene: TRBV27
D gene: TRBD2

CDR3 protein: CASSYSTGENTIYF
CDR3 DNA: TGTGCCAGCAGTTACTCGACGGGGGAAAACACCATATATTTT
clone size: -
J gene: TRBJ1-3
V gene: TRBV6-6
D gene: -

CDR3 protein: CASTQTGSSYEQYF
CDR3 DNA: TGTGCCAGTACGCAGACCGGAAGCTCCTACGAGCAGTACTTC
clone size: few
J gene: TRBJ2-7
V gene: TRBV19
D gene: -

CDR3 protein: CASSERGVSYGYTF
CDR3 DNA: TGTGCCAGCAGCGAAAGGGGGGTGAGCTATGGCTACACCTTC
clone size: few
J gene: TRBJ1-2
V gene: TRBV27
D gene: -

CDR3 protein: CASSLETADEQFF
CDR3 DNA: TGTGCCAGCAGCTTAGAGACGGCGGATGAGCAGTTCTTC
clone size: -
J gene: TRBJ2-1
V gene: TRBV7-3
D gene: -

CDR3 protein: CASSLSPGLYTEAFF
CDR3 DNA: TGTGCCAGCAGCTTATCCCCGGGGCTTTACACTGAAGCTTTCTTT
clone size: many
J gene: TRBJ1-1
V gene: TRBV7-8
D gene: -

CDR3 protein: CASSLPDGPNSYEQYF
CDR3 DNA: TGTGCCAGCAGCTTACCGGATGGCCCCAACTCCTACGAGCAGTACTTC
clone size: many
J gene: TRBJ2-7
V gene: TRBV7-6
D gene: -

CDR3 protein: CASSPEHRSSYNEQFF
CDR3 DNA: TGCGCCAGCAGTCCGGAGCACAGGAGCTCCTACAATGAGCAGTTCTTC
clone size: -
J gene: TRBJ2-1
V gene: TRBV4-1
D gene: -

CDR3 protein: CASSLFQGGDYGYTF
CDR3 DNA: TGTGCCAGCAGCTTATTCCAAGGGGGGGACTATGGCTACACCTTC
clone size: -
J gene: TRBJ1-2
V gene: TRBV11-2
D gene: -

CDR3 protein: CASSQAGGYYEKLFF
CDR3 DNA: TGTGCCAGCAGCCAAGCAGGAGGGTACTATGAAAAACTGTTTTTT
clone size: few
J gene: TRBJ1-4
V gene: TRBV14
D gene: -

CDR3 protein: CATGRGISYEQYF
CDR3 DNA: TGTGCCACCGGCCGAGGTATCTCCTACGAGCAGTACTTC
clone size: -
J gene: TRBJ2-7
V gene: TRBV15
D gene: -

CDR3 protein: CASSLAWEGSSPLHF
CDR3 DNA: TGTGCCAGCAGCTTAGCGTGGGAGGGGTCTTCACCCCTCCACTTT
clone size: few
J gene: TRBJ1-6
V gene: TRBV7-2
D gene: -

CDR3 protein: CASSRNPTGGNRYNEQFF
CDR3 DNA: TGTGCCAGCAGCCGTAATCCCACAGGGGGAAATAGGTACAATGAGCAGTTCTTC
clone size: few
J gene: TRBJ2-1
V gene: TRBV14
D gene: TRBD1

CDR3 protein: CASTEPDRDYFCYEQYF
CDR3 DNA: TGTGCCAGCACAGAACCAGACAGGGACTATTTTTGCTACGAGCAGTACTTC
clone size: once
J gene: TRBJ2-7
V gene: TRBV5-8
D gene: -

CDR3 protein: CASSIPSGGVYNEQFF
CDR3 DNA: TGTGCCAGTAGTATACCGTCGGGGGGGGTCTACAATGAGCAGTTCTTC
clone size: -
J gene: TRBJ2-1
V gene: TRBV19
D gene: TRBD2

CDR3 protein: CASRPTGEETQYF
CDR3 DNA: TGTGCCAGCAGACCGACAGGAGAAGAGACCCAGTACTTC
clone size: -
J gene: TRBJ2-5
V gene: TRBV7-9
D gene: -

CDR3 protein: CSARGEAVGGTEAFF
CDR3 DNA: TGCAGTGCTAGAGGCGAGGCCGTCGGCGGCACTGAAGCTTTCTTT
clone size: -
J gene: TRBJ1-1
V gene: TRBV20-1
D gene: -

CDR3 protein: CSVEGDTYEQYF
CDR3 DNA: TGCAGCGTCGAGGGGGACACTTACGAGCAGTACTTC
clone size: -
J gene: TRBJ2-7
V gene: TRBV29-1
D gene: -

CDR3 protein: CASSQVNDVTNTGELFF
CDR3 DNA: TGCGCCAGCAGCCAAGTAAATGACGTGACGAACACCGGGGAGCTGTTTTTT
clone size: -
J gene: TRBJ2-2
V gene: TRBV4-3
D gene: -

CDR3 protein: CASRSQGHTEAFF
CDR3 DNA: TGTGCCAGCAGAAGCCAGGGCCACACTGAAGCTTTCTTT
clone size: -
J gene: TRBJ1-1
V gene: TRBV6-6
D gene: -

CDR3 protein: CASQSGQALNQPQHF
CDR3 DNA: TGTGCCAGCCAGAGCGGACAGGCCCTTAATCAGCCCCAGCATTTT
clone size: -
J gene: TRBJ1-5
V gene: TRBV27
D gene: TRBD1

CDR3 protein: CASSLDPPLDTEAFF
CDR3 DNA: TGTGCCAGCAGCTTAGATCCCCCATTGGACACTGAAGCTTTCTTT
clone size: many
J gene: TRBJ1-1
V gene: TRBV7-2
D gene: -

CDR3 protein: CASSKIQGIDYGYTF
CDR3 DNA: TGTGCCAGCAGTAAAATACAGGGTATCGACTATGGCTACACCTTC
clone size: few
J gene: TRBJ1-2
V gene: TRBV2
D gene: -